The present TCR beta chain was sequenced within a study of OX40 agonist ivuxolimab in advanced cancers. General notes on the study: Ivuxolimab was a fully human IgG2 agonistic monoclonal antibody targeting the costimulatory receptor OX40 (CD134). Intravenous ivuxolimab was administered to patients every 2 weeks at six dose levels: 0.01, 0.1, 0.3, 1.5, 3 and 10 mg/kg. Among the roughly 50 dose-escalation patients, 19 had hepatocellular carcinoma, around 15 melanoma, 9 renal cell carcinoma and 9 head and neck cancer. In the dose-escalation cohort, approximately 83% of patients were male, and the mean age was 60 years with a range of roughly 20 to 85. Prior anti-PD-1, anti-PD-L1 or anti-CTLA-4 therapy was permitted, and about two fifths of dose-escalation patients had received checkpoint inhibitors. Partial responses were achieved by three dose-escalation patients, of whom one had hepatocellular carcinoma and two had cutaneous melanoma. The point of sequencing TCRbeta in the periphery was to test whether ivuxolimab changed TCR sequence diversity and drove clonal T-cell expansion. The paper covers the monotherapy dose-escalation part of the phase I ivuxolimab trial, which included N of about 51 patients. On the study overall, not on this receptor specifically: Partial responders in the 0.1-3.0 mg/kg groups had among the lowest normalized peripheral clonal expansion, especially among CD8+ T cells. At doses of 0.1 to 3.0 mg/kg, clonal expansion of both CD4+ and CD8+ blood T cells was observed from baseline to week 6. Low levels of normalized T-cell clonal expansion were also seen in some patients who did not respond. The antigen specificity of the peripheral T cells that underwent clonal expansion was not determined. After ivuxolimab, more expanded clones were found on average in CD8+ T cells than in CD4+ T cells.

The CDR3 spans 15 residues, from the cysteine through the phenylalanine. The kept DNA is CDR3 alone, 45 bases in frame from the first base. According to the germline V gene, CDR1 reads LGHNA and CDR2 reads YSLEER. V and J lose 0 bases and 0 bases, and a span of 6 bases separates them. With respect to this clone: Its target antigen remains unknown. Per-base quality was not reported, and no clone a single base away is much larger than it.

The trial excluded patients who had a history of autoimmune disease or were on systemic immunosuppression. In every dose cohort, peripheral blood was drawn for TCR sequencing at baseline, cycle 4 day 1, and cycle 7 day 1. The samples were drawn from a first-in-human, open-label, multicenter phase I dose-escalation trial of ivuxolimab. The trial enrolled adults with locally advanced or metastatic head and neck squamous cell, hepatocellular, melanoma or renal cell carcinoma. CD4+ and CD8+ T cells were sorted separately from peripheral blood before TCR sequencing. To sequence the TCRbeta CDR3 region, genomic DNA was isolated from the sorted cells. TCRbeta CDR3 regions were sequenced using the immunoSEQ Assay. TCRdb mirrors the immuneACCESS table, restricted to in-frame sequences. Some clones are absent from its copies; in checked studies, under half trace to an unresolved V gene, and the reason for the others is unknown. The sample has roughly 9,500 clones on record, roughly 67% of them singletons. Over 25% of the sample lies in the top ten.

This TCR derives from an adult with an advanced solid tumor such as melanoma, head and neck, liver or kidney cancer. The chain joins TRBV4-3 to TRBJ2-1; no confident D gene assignment can be made. This sample comprised CD4+ or CD8+ T cells sorted from blood, obtained in a trial of the OX40 agonist ivuxolimab. The CDR3 here reads CASSQDISSYNEQFF. Here is the DNA: TGCGCCAGCAGCCAAGATATTAGCTCCTACAATGAGCAGTTCTTC.